This entry describes one T cell receptor beta chain. Its antigen specificity is not known. No quality values exist for individual bases; no much larger clone is one base distant. These data are taken from a study of cytomegalovirus exposure and HLA in healthy donors (dated by TCRdb to the late 2010s). As for the study more broadly: An earlier analysis of approximately 640 of the donors reported 250 to 300 Gb of sequence data and 100 million to 130 million unique TCR beta sequences from about 200 million T cells. Approximately 300 gigabases of sequencing data and around 80 million unique TCR sequences made up an early release that covered 500 to 700 HLA-typed donors. High-throughput TCR immunosequencing, statistical association of individual TCRs with disease status, and machine learning were combined to predict cytomegalovirus infection status. Besides the first cohort of under 700 subjects, a separate validation cohort made up of over 95 different subjects was used. Because of strong linkage in the cohort, a handful of DR-DQ haplotypes were treated as single units for association and clustering. Rather than using new phenotypic data, the later analysis identified candidate immune exposures from TCR beta sequences and from how often those sequences occurred across donors. Donor age, sex, ethnicity and CMV serostatus were collected together with the repertoire data. The aim of the study was to test whether cataloging public T cell receptors could identify signatures of past pathogen exposure. Of the approximately 400 genotyped donors, about 84% fell in the genetic ancestry cluster associated with self-reported Caucasian donors. An earlier analysis of nearly 600 of the donors applied high-throughput TCR beta sequencing to assess whether each TCR beta V gene segment acted as functional or pseudogenic. Using immunosequencing, the study profiled T cell repertoires from roughly 650 subjects and related those repertoires to cytomegalovirus serostatus. All discovery cohort repertoires had been generated on a single sequencing platform. Across roughly 420 genotyped donors of the cohort, an average of roughly 200,000 unique TCR beta nucleotide sequences per donor were sequenced, and 15% to 20% of those sequences were non-productive. In a later analysis, previously published TCR beta repertoires from hundreds of donors were re-analyzed and high-resolution HLA genotyping was added so that TCR occurrence patterns could be studied. Genome-wide SNP genotypes for about 65% of the 666 donors were used in a later genetic analysis, which treated that subset as a discovery cohort. HLA typing covered class I and class II loci at four-digit resolution. Typing coverage differed by locus: A, B, C, DRB1 and DQB1 were typed in about 620-640 donors, DQA1 in 522, DPA1 in roughly 590, and DPB1 in roughly 450.

Its CDR3 holds 13 amino acids, cysteine through phenylalanine. This entry keeps only the CDR3 DNA: 39 bases, framed from base 1. The germline ends are 9 bases apart after V is trimmed by 3 bases and J by 6 bases. From a lookup of the germline V gene (reference sequence), CDR1 and CDR2 are LNHDA and SQIVND. The cohort consisted of some 730 healthy bone marrow donors. Cohort members were all nominally healthy when sampled, although unrecorded immune exposures were likely present. The donor was CMV seronegative and was included in the group of several hundred seronegative cohort members. Each donor provided a peripheral blood sample, and peripheral blood mononuclear cells were used for TCR beta sequencing. Genomic DNA extraction from the blood cell samples was performed with the Qiagen DNeasy Blood Extraction Kit. General study outcomes and caveats: According to a later analysis, parvovirus B19, influenza, CMV and Epstein-Barr virus appeared linked to several top co-occurrence clusters. Most TCR sequences were seen in very few donors, while some public TCRs were found in many individuals. In a later analysis, TCR association rates were found to vary across HLA loci, with the most associated TCRs seen for DRB1 alleles and the fewest for HLA-C alleles. Most CMV-associated TCR beta chains appeared to be HLA-restricted in a later analysis, and the HLA associations seemed to be driven largely by CMV exposure. In vitro tests confirmed that a few of the cytomegalovirus-associated TCR beta chains recognize cytomegalovirus antigens. An association between a missense DCLRE1C variant and V-gene and J-gene trimming of TCR beta chains was found in a later genetic analysis and replicated in an independent cohort. In a later analysis, HLA-associated TCR beta chains showed more clonal expansion and lower generation probabilities than non-associated chains that were equally common. The only immune exposure information available for the cohort was CMV serostatus. Approximately 18 rarely observed V segments, including chromosome 9 orphons, were excluded from the earlier analysis of 550 to 700 of the donors because counts were too low. Cytomegalovirus status was reported to be diagnosed by the classifier with high specificity and sensitivity in both the original and validation cohorts. Because the 87-base-pair reads could not distinguish some IMGT-functional V segments, including TRBV6-2 and TRBV6-3, those segments were excluded. The study listed approximately 160 TCR beta chains as associated with cytomegalovirus. Only TCR beta chains were sequenced in this cohort, and the absence of alpha or paired-chain data limited detectable features. Broadly in line with IMGT annotations, most TCR beta V segments showed up in productive rearrangements about 87% or about 30% of the time in an earlier analysis of 587 of the donors. Assigning TCR associations to individual alleles was difficult when HLA alleles, especially DR and DQ, strongly co-occurred. Correlated functional status among segregating V segments might reflect linkage disequilibrium, but an unknown experimental factor could not be ruled out. The authors suggested that the approach could potentially be generalized to other disease states and immunological phenotypes. Sequencing depth was assumed to be roughly uniform across donors in the presence/absence analyses, though that assumption may not hold. Specific HLA alleles were associated with 15,000 to 20,000 TCR beta sequences at a false discovery rate of 0.05 in a later analysis. A further reported finding was that TCR beta sequences accurately predicted the HLA-A and HLA-B alleles for most subjects in the first cohort. A cluster of highly shared sequence variants was judged likely to represent a technical artifact of the sequencing pipeline. A later genetic analysis reported fewer N-insertions in productive TCRs among donors in an Asian-associated ancestry cluster than the roughly 650-donor mean. Because HLA typing was unavailable for some donors at each locus, only the typed subset was used in association tests.

Library creation used the immunoSEQ multiplex PCR assay. For the multiplex PCR, a mixture combining 60 forward primers for TCR Vbeta segments and 13 reverse primers for TCR Jbeta segments was used. A multiplex PCR assay on genomic DNA amplified the CDR3 region of rearranged TCR beta genes. The amplified TCR beta libraries were sequenced on the Illumina HiSeq System as 87-base-pair reads. Turning to the authors' computational methods: A later analysis tallied around 82 million unique TCR beta chains across the approximately 670 repertoires, and about 12 million of those chains were shared by two or more donors. To remove PCR and sequencing errors, raw reads were error-corrected and collapsed into unique sequences using a nearest-neighbor algorithm that merged closely related sequences. To assign V, D and J gene segments, CDR3 sequences were aligned to IMGT reference sequences. For a sequence to be retained, a match of at least six nucleotides to both a V gene segment and a J gene segment was required. A rearrangement was called productive if the CDR3 had no stop codons and remained in frame with V and J, and every other rearrangement was called non-productive. CDR3 was defined by IMGT convention, running from the second conserved V-encoded cysteine to the conserved J-encoded phenylalanine. Sequences without an unambiguous match to a single V gene segment were excluded from the earlier analysis of about 600 of the donors. In an earlier analysis of some 590 of the donors, a V segment was called functional when productive rearrangements were above 56.7%, and segregating when the standard deviation between donors exceeded 5%. A statistical classification framework was built to diagnose cytomegalovirus status from the catalog of TCR beta chain sequences. In a later analysis, V and J genes were assigned by comparing TCR nucleotide sequences against IMGT/GENE-DB human TR gene sequences. A later analysis assigned CDR3 sequences and most-parsimonious VDJ recombination scenarios with the TCRdist pipeline. In a later analysis, each TCR beta chain was defined by its CDR3 amino acid sequence together with its V-gene family, and reads without a unique V-gene family were excluded. A later analysis removed 592 highly shared, low-generation-probability nucleotide sequences to deal with suspected cross-contamination and a sequencing artifact. For each public chain, a later analysis derived a clonal expansion index from normalized ranks of inferred template counts within each repertoire. Generation probabilities in a later analysis came from a VDJ recombination model fitted to out-of-frame rearrangements, and those results were checked against IGoR. Hypergeometric tests were used in a later analysis to score TCR-TCR, TCR-HLA and TCR-CMV co-occurrence, with a repertoire-size bias correction applied to the TCR pairs. To estimate false discovery rates, a later analysis permuted the HLA or CMV assignments 20 times. In a later analysis, co-occurring TCRs were grouped with DBSCAN, and TCRdist sequence similarity was added when clustering was performed within HLA-allele-positive subsets. For co-occurrence clustering, repertoires with fewer than 30,000 or more than 120,000 public chains were excluded, along with five repertoires with anomalous nucleotide sharing. The table comes from immuneACCESS by way of TCRdb, which keeps in-frame sequences with V and J called. Part of the clones is missing from these tables; in studies checked, under half for an unresolved V gene and the rest for unknown reasons. The DNA gave D and trimming, while V, J and clone size come from that table. For this sample there are 150,000 to 200,000 clones; around 68% appear just once. The ten largest clones take up about 1.4% of the sample.

The V and J genes are TRBV19 and TRBJ1-5; the D gene cannot be named for sure. The receptor was isolated from a girl between 5 and 17 years old in good health and CMV-seronegative. What was sequenced was PBMCs. For the CDR3, the sequence is CASSMVPSQPQHF. The nucleotide sequence is given as TGTGCCAGTAGTATGGTCCCGAGTCAGCCCCAGCATTTT.